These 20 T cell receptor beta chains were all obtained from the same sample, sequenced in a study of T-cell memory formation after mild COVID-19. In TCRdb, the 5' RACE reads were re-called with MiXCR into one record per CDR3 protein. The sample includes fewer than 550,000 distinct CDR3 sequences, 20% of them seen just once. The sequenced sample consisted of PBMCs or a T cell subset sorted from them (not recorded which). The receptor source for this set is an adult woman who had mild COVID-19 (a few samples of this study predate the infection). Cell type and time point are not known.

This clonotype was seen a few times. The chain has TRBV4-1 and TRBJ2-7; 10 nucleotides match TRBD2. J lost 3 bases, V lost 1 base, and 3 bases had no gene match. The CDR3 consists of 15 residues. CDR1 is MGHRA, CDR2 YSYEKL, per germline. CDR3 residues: CASSQGVAGGYEQYF. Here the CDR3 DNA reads TGCGCCAGCAGCCAAGGTGTAGCGGGGGGCTACGAGCAGTACTTC.

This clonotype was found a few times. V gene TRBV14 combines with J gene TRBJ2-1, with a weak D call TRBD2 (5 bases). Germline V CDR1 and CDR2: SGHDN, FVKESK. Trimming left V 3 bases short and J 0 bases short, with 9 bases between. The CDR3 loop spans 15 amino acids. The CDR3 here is CASSQDFSSYNEQFF. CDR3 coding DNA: TGTGCCAGCAGCCAGGACTTCTCCTCCTACAATGAGCAGTTCTTC.

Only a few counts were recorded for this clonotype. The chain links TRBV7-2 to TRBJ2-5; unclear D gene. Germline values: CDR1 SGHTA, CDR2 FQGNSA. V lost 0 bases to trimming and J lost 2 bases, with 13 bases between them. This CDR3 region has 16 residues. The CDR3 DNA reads TGTGCCAGCAGCTTAGCGCCAGGACCCATACAAGAGACCCAGTACTTC. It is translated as CASSLAPGPIQETQYF. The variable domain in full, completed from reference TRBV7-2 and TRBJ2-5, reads GAGVSQSPSNKVTEKGKDVELRCDPISGHTALYWYRQSLGQGLEFLIYFQGNSAPDKSGLPSDRFSAERTGGSVSTLTIQRTQQEDSAVYLCASSLAPGPIQETQYFGPGTRLLVL.

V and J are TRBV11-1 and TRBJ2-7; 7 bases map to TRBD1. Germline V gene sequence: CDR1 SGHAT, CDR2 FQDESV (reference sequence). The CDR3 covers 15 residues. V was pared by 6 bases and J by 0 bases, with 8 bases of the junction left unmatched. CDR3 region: CASRRTGDYSYEQYF. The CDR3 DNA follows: TGTGCCAGCAGGCGTACAGGGGATTACTCCTACGAGCAGTACTTC.

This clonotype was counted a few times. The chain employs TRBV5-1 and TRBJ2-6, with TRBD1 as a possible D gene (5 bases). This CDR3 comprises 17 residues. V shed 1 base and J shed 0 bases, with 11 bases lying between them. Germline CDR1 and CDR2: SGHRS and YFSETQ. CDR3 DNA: TGCGCCAGCAGCTTGACCTCCGACAGCTCTGGGGCCAACGTCCTGACTTTC. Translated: CASSLTSDSSGANVLTF.

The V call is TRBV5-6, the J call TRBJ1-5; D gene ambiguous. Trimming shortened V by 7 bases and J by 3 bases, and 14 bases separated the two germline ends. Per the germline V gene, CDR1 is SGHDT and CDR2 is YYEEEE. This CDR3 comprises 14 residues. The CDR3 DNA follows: TGTGCCAGCGCCCTTGGCAGAAACAATCAGCCCCAGCATTTT. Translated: CASALGRNNQPQHF.

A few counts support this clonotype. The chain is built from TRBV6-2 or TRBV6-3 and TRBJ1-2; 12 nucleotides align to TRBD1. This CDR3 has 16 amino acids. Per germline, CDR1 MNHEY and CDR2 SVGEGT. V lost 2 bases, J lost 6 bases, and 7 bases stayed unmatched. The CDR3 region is CASSYPGQGASHGYTF. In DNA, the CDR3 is TGTGCCAGCAGTTACCCGGGACAGGGGGCAAGTCATGGCTACACCTTC.

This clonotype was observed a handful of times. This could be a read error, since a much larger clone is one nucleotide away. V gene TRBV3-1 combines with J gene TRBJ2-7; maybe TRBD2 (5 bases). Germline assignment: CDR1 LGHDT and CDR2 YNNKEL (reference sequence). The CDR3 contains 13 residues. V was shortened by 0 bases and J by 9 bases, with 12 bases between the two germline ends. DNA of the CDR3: TGTGCCAGCAGCCAAGAGGTAGAGGGAAGGCAGTACTTC. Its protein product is CASSQEVEGRQYF.

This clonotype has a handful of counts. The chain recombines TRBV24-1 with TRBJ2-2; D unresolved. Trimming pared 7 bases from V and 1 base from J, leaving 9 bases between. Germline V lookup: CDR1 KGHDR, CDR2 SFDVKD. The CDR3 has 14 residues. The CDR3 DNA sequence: TGTGCCACCAGGAAGGACGGGAACACCGGGGAGCTGTTTTTT. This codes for CATRKDGNTGELFF.

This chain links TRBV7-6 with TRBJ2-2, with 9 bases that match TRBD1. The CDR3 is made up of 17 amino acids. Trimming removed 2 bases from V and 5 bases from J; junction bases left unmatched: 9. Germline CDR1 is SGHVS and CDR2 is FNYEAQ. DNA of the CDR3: TGTGCCAGCAGCTTACCCCCGGGACAGGGTGGAACCGGGGAGCTGTTTTTT. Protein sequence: CASSLPPGQGGTGELFF.

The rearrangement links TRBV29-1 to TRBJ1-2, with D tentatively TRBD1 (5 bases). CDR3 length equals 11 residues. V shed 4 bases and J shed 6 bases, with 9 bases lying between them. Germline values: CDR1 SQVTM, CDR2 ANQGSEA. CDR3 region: CSVGRGDGYTF. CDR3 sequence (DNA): TGCAGCGTTGGAAGGGGCGATGGCTACACCTTC.

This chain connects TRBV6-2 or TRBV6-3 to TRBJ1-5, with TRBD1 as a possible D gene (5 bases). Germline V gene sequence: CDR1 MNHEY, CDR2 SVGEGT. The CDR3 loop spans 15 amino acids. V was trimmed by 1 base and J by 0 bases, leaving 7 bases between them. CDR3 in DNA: TGTGCCAGCAGTTACTGGGGGAATAGCAATCAGCCCCAGCATTTT. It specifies CASSYWGNSNQPQHF.

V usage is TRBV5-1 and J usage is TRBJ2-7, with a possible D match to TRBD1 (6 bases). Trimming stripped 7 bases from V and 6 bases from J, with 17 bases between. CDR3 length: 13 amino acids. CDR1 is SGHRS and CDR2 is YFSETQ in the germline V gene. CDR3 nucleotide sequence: TGCGCCAGCCGATACATACAGGGAAGCGAGCAGTACTTC. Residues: CASRYIQGSEQYF.

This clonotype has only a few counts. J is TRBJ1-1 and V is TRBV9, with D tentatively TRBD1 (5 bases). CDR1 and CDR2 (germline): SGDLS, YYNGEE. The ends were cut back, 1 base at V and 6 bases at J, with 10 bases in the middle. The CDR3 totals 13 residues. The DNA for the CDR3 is TGTGCCAGCAGCGTATGGGGCAGCGCTGAAGCTTTCTTT. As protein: CASSVWGSAEAFF.

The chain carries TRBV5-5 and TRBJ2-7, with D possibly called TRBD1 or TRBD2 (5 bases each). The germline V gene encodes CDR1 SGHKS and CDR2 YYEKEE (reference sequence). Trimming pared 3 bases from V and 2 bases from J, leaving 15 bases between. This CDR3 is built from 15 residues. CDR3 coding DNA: TGTGCCAGCAGCTGGGCCGGGACCGCCGCCTACGAGCAGTACTTC. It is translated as CASSWAGTAAYEQYF.

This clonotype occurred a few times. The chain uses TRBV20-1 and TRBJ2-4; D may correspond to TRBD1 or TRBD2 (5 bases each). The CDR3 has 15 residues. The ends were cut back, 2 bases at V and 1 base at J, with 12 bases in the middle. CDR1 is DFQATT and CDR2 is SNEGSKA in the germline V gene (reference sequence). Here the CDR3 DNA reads TGCAGTGCTAGACGATCCGGGGCGGCCAAAAACATTCAGTACTTC. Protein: CSARRSGAAKNIQYF.

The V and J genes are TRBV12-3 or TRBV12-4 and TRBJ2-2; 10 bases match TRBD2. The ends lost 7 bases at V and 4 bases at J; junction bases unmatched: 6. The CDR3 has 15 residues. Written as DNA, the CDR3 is TGTGCCAGCAATCCGGGACTAGCGTTCACCGGGGAGCTGTTTTTT. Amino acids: CASNPGLAFTGELFF.

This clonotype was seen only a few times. CDR3 nucleotides: TGTGCCAGCAGTGCGCCATGGACAGGGGTTGATGGCTACACCTTC. It is translated as CASSAPWTGVDGYTF. The chain is built from TRBV12-3 or TRBV12-4 and TRBJ1-2, with TRBD1 matching 9 bases. This CDR3 region has 15 residues. Trimming removed 5 bases from V and 6 bases from J; junction bases left unmatched: 10.

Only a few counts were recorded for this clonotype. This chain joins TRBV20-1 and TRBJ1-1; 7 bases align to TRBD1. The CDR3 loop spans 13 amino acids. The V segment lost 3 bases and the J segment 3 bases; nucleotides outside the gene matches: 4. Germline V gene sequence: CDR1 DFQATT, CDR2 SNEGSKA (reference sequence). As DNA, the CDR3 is TGCAGTGCTAGTCGACAGGGAGACACTGAAGCTTTCTTT. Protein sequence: CSASRQGDTEAFF.

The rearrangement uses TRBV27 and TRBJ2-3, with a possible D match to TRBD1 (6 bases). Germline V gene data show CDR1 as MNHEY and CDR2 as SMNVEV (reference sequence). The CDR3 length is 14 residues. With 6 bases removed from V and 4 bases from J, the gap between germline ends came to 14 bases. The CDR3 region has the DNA TGTGCCAGCAGCATTGGGGGCGGCGCAGATACGCAGTATTTT. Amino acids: CASSIGGGADTQYF.